A single sample is the source of the 30 T cell receptor beta chains below, sequenced in a study of blood T cell repertoires in COVID-19. Profiling relied on immunoSEQ multiplex PCR, and the TCRdb table lists in-frame clones only, not all of them. The sample has more than 150,000 clones; around 90% are singletons. The sequenced material came from peripheral blood. These receptors were taken from a man over 45 with acute or convalescent COVID-19.

The CDR3 coding sequence is TGTGCCAGCAGCTCGGGGGTGAACACTGAAGCTTTCTTT. It codes for CASSSGVNTEAFF. The chain uses TRBV28 and TRBJ1-1; possibly TRBD1 for D (5 bases). Between the trimmed V and J ends, which lost 6 bases and 0 bases, there was a span of 8 bases. In germline, CDR1 is MDHEN, CDR2 SYDVKM. The CDR3 is 13 residues long.

The chain uses TRBV2 and TRBJ1-2; the D gene is possibly TRBD1 (6 bases). The CDR3 runs 13 residues. Germline CDR1 is SNHLY and CDR2 is FYNNEI. Trimming stripped 7 bases from V and 8 bases from J, with 17 bases between. The chain's CDR3 is CASNRGAGEGYTF. In DNA form, the CDR3 reads TGTGCCAGCAATCGAGGGGCAGGGGAAGGCTACACCTTC.

This rearrangement joins TRBV7-9 to TRBJ2-1, with a possible D match to TRBD2 (6 bases). From germline, CDR1 is SEHNR and CDR2 FQNEAQ (reference sequence). Trimming took 4 bases from V and 9 from J, leaving 22 bases between them. The CDR3 contains 16 residues. The CDR3 reads CASSSGQGRDIGEQFF. CDR3 sequence (DNA): TGTGCCAGCAGCTCAGGGCAAGGGCGGGATATTGGTGAGCAGTTCTTC.

The chain uses TRBV4-3 and TRBJ1-5; 7 bases are shared with TRBD1. Germline V gene lookup returns CDR1 LGHNA and CDR2 YSLEER. The CDR3 is made up of 15 amino acids. V gave up 2 bases and J gave up 1 base; unmatched junction bases: 2. DNA of the CDR3: TGCGCCAGCAGCCAATACAGGGGCAGCAATCAGCCCCAGCATTTT. Its translation: CASSQYRGSNQPQHF.

CDR3 nucleotide sequence: TGTGCCAGCAGCTCGACAGGGTTGGAGACCCAGTACTTC. Its protein is CASSSTGLETQYF. The chain is built from TRBV7-2 and TRBJ2-5; 7 bases agree with TRBD1. The CDR3 runs 13 residues. V gave up 4 bases and J gave up 5 bases; unmatched junction bases: 4. The germline CDR1 and CDR2 sequences are SGHTA and FQGNSA.

The J gene is TRBJ1-1, the V gene TRBV19, with 9 nucleotides matching TRBD1. This CDR3 spans 14 amino acids. The trim removed 5 bases at V and 1 base at J, leaving 2 bases unmatched. CDR1 is LNHDA and CDR2 is SQIVND in the germline V gene (reference sequence). CDR3 coding DNA: TGTGCCAGTAGTCCGGGACAGGGGAACACTGAAGCTTTCTTT. Protein: CASSPGQGNTEAFF.

The CDR3 DNA follows: TGCGCCAGCAGCTGGACAGGGCGGGGAGATTCACCCCTCCACTTT. This encodes CASSWTGRGDSPLHF. V usage is TRBV5-1 and J usage is TRBJ1-6; 8 bases line up with TRBD1. CDR1 is SGHRS, CDR2 YFSETQ, per germline. The CDR3 loop spans 15 amino acids. J lost 8 bases, V lost 3 bases, and 7 bases had no gene match.

A single count supports this clone. The J gene is TRBJ1-1, the V gene TRBV5-5, with a possible D match to TRBD1 (6 bases). The CDR3 extends over 14 amino acids. Trimming took off 2 bases at V and 6 bases at J, with 14 bases between the two ends. Germline V gene sequence: CDR1 SGHKS, CDR2 YYEKEE (reference sequence). DNA of the CDR3: TGTGCCAGCAGCTTCCAGGGGACGCTCGCTGAAGCTTTCTTT. This sequence encodes CASSFQGTLAEAFF.

The rearrangement links TRBV6-4 to TRBJ2-3; D unclear. The V gene lost 3 bases and the J gene lost 0 bases, with 10 bases spanning the gap. The CDR3 is 15 residues long. CDR1 and CDR2 from the germline V gene are MRHNA and SNTAGT. CDR3 bases: TGTGCCAGCAGTGAAACATACGGGAGCACAGATACGCAGTATTTT. Amino acid sequence: CASSETYGSTDTQYF.

This rearrangement joins TRBV5-4 to TRBJ1-4, with D possibly being TRBD1 (5 bases). The CDR3 runs 14 residues. Trimming shortened V by 4 bases and J by 6 bases, and 13 bases separated the two germline ends. Germline lookup yields CDR1 SGHNT and CDR2 YYREEE (reference sequence). The CDR3 DNA sequence: TGTGCCAGCAGCCCGCGGAGGGGAGATGAAAAACTGTTTTTT. Its translation: CASSPRRGDEKLFF. Variable domain in full (rest from reference TRBV5-4 and TRBJ1-4): ETGVTQSPTHLIKTRGQQVTLRCSSQSGHNTVSWYQQALGQGPQFIFQYYREEENGRGNFPPRFSGLQFPNYSSELNVNALELDDSALYLCASSPRRGDEKLFFGSGTQLSVL.

The genes are TRBV28 and TRBJ2-1; 7 bases are a match to TRBD2. Looked up from germline, CDR1 is MDHEN and CDR2 is SYDVKM. J was trimmed by 2 bases and V by 4 bases; bases with no gene match: 2. The CDR3 length is 14 residues. The DNA for the CDR3 is TGTGCCAGCAGTTCCGCGGGAGCCTACAATGAGCAGTTCTTC. Its translation: CASSSAGAYNEQFF.

The V gene is TRBV10-3, the J gene TRBJ1-1, with a weak D call TRBD1 (6 bases). The germline V and J ends were trimmed by 3 bases and 7 bases, with 12 bases remaining between them. The CDR3 has 13 residues. Germline loops: CDR1 ENHRY, CDR2 SYGVKD. DNA of the CDR3: TGTGCCATCAGTGACAGGACAGAGGGTGAAGCTTTCTTT. Encoded protein: CAISDRTEGEAFF.

The rearrangement joins TRBV7-2 to TRBJ1-2, with 7 bases fitting TRBD1. This CDR3 is 14 amino acids long. After removal of 2 bases from V and 7 bases from J, the junction contained 7 bases not matched to a gene. Germline-derived CDR1 and CDR2 are SGHTA and FQGNSA. Here the CDR3 reads CASSLKEGALGYTF. CDR3 nucleotides: TGTGCCAGCAGCTTAAAAGAGGGGGCTCTTGGCTACACCTTC.

This clone occurred once. This chain connects TRBV6-5 to TRBJ1-1; 7 bases align to TRBD1. Germline V gives CDR1 MNHEY, CDR2 SVGAGI. The CDR3 totals 14 residues. V dropped 6 bases and J dropped 4; count of bases not matched to a gene: 8. The CDR3 DNA is TGTGCCAGCAGCCAACAGGGGAGTGGCACTGAAGCTTTCTTT. Protein: CASSQQGSGTEAFF.

This sequence joins TRBV7-9 and TRBJ2-7; a weak D match, TRBD1 (6 bases). Per germline, CDR1 SEHNR and CDR2 FQNEAQ (reference sequence). This CDR3 has 14 residues. The V gene lost 4 bases and the J gene lost 2 bases, with 12 bases spanning the gap. The CDR3 loop reads CASSSGTLPYEQYV. In DNA, the CDR3 is TGTGCCAGCAGCTCGGGGACATTACCCTACGAGCAGTACGTC.

The rearrangement joins TRBV10-2 to TRBJ2-7; 7 bases map to TRBD1. The CDR3 loop spans 15 amino acids. The ends lost 10 bases at V and 4 bases at J; junction bases unmatched: 16. From germline, CDR1 is WSHSY and CDR2 SAAADI. The CDR3 coding sequence is TGCGCCACCGTCGGTCGGGCAGGGGGTATTTACGAGCAGTACTTC. Translated: CATVGRAGGIYEQYF.

The chain has TRBV7-3 and TRBJ2-1; 7 bases line up with TRBD2. Unmatched junction bases numbered 2, after V lost 0 bases and J lost 6 bases. CDR3 length equals 14 residues. From germline, CDR1 is SGHTA and CDR2 FQGTGA. This CDR3 is CASSLTGGSNEQFF. In DNA form, the CDR3 reads TGTGCCAGCAGCTTAACGGGCGGGAGCAATGAGCAGTTCTTC.

This clone was seen only once. The chain links TRBV21-1 to TRBJ2-5; the DNA was not compared with TRBD1, the D call given in the table. TRBV21-1 is shown as a pseudogene. This CDR3 comprises 13 residues. CDR3 coding DNA: TGTGCCAGCAGCGTAGACAGGAAAGAGACCCAGTACTTC. Translated: CASSVDRKETQYF.

The chain joins TRBV10-3 to TRBJ1-2, with 7 bases identical to TRBD1. Germline V gives CDR1 ENHRY, CDR2 SYGVKD. The CDR3 is made up of 13 amino acids. V trimming: 6 bases; J trimming: 0 bases; junction bases outside the gene matches: 1. In DNA form, the CDR3 reads TGTGCCATCAGGGGACAGTCTAACTATGGCTACACCTTC. Translating it yields CAIRGQSNYGYTF.

Here the CDR3 reads CSVRDFQSYEQYF. Written as DNA, the CDR3 is TGCAGCGTCCGGGACTTCCAGTCCTACGAGCAGTACTTC. The rearrangement uses TRBV29-1 and TRBJ2-7; D may be TRBD2 (6 bases). Germline V lookup: CDR1 SQVTM, CDR2 ANQGSEA. The CDR3 has 13 residues. The V and J ends lost 6 bases and 1 base respectively, with 13 bases between them.

Only a few counts were recorded for this clone. The CDR3 DNA sequence: TGTGCCAGCAGCCAGGGGGCTCTAGAAGGCTACACCTTC. Amino acid sequence: CASSQGALEGYTF. The rearrangement joins TRBV3-1 (or the pseudogene TRBV3-2) to TRBJ1-2, with D perhaps TRBD1 (6 bases). The CDR3 totals 13 residues. Per the germline V gene, CDR1 is LGHDT and CDR2 is YNNKEL (reference sequence). Deletions cut 3 bases from V and 8 bases from J, with 13 bases between.

V and J are TRBV7-9 and TRBJ1-4; 9 bases are shared with TRBD1. The ends lost 5 bases at V and 7 bases at J; junction bases unmatched: 17. The CDR3 contains 18 residues. The germline V gene has CDR1 SEHNR and CDR2 FQNEAQ (reference sequence). For the CDR3, the DNA is TGTGCCAGCAGCCCGGGCCCCGGGACAGGGACGTTGGTTGAAAAACTGTTTTTT. Protein sequence: CASSPGPGTGTLVEKLFF.

The chain links TRBV27 to TRBJ2-2; D is possibly TRBD2 (6 bases). CDR3 size: 15 residues. Trimming pared 1 base from V and 1 base from J, leaving 7 bases between. CDR1 MNHEY and CDR2 SMNVEV come from the germline V gene (reference sequence). CDR3 in DNA: TGTGCCAGCAGTTTATGGGGGGAGAACACCGGGGAGCTGTTTTTT. Encoded protein: CASSLWGENTGELFF.

The rearrangement uses TRBV19 and TRBJ2-3; 11 nucleotides align to TRBD2. Germline V gene sequence: CDR1 LNHDA, CDR2 SQIVND (reference sequence). V lost 0 bases and J lost 0; bases outside the gene matches: 8. The CDR3 spans 19 residues. CDR3 amino acids: CASSIEIGGTSGSTDTQYF. CDR3 in DNA: TGTGCCAGTAGTATAGAGATCGGGGGGACTAGCGGCAGCACAGATACGCAGTATTTT.

This clone came up a few times. V gene TRBV10-3 combines with J gene TRBJ1-4; no clear D gene. Germline V gives CDR1 ENHRY, CDR2 SYGVKD. With 1 base removed from V and 4 bases from J, the gap between germline ends came to 7 bases. There are 14 residues in the CDR3. In DNA form, the CDR3 reads TGTGCCATCAGTGAGTACAGCAATAATGAAAAACTGTTTTTT. Protein: CAISEYSNNEKLFF.

This rearrangement joins TRBV30 to TRBJ1-2, with TRBD1 identical over 7 bases. The CDR3 sequence is 14 residues long. With V trimmed by 4 bases and J by 4 bases, 9 bases remained unmatched. CDR1 is GTSNPN and CDR2 is SVGIG in the germline V gene (reference sequence). The CDR3 DNA reads as TGTGCCTGGACCAGGCCGGGACAGATCTATGGCTACACCTTC. Amino acid sequence: CAWTRPGQIYGYTF.

The chain couples TRBV19 to TRBJ1-3; 7 bases line up with TRBD1. Germline V CDR1 and CDR2: LNHDA, SQIVND (reference sequence). Germline trimming cut 4 bases from V and 0 bases from J; bases unmatched to any gene: 0. This CDR3 contains 14 residues. The CDR3 bases are TGTGCCAGTAGTACAGGGGGCTCTGGAAACACCATATATTTT. Translating it yields CASSTGGSGNTIYF.

The chain has TRBV7-2 and TRBJ2-5; TRBD2 matches at 11 bases. This CDR3 comprises 16 residues. Germline assignment: CDR1 SGHTA and CDR2 FQGNSA. V shed 1 base, J shed 4 bases, and the junction held 5 bases outside the gene matches. This chain's CDR3 is CASSLVLAGGGETQYF. The CDR3 nucleotides read TGTGCCAGCAGCTTAGTGCTAGCGGGGGGAGGAGAGACCCAGTACTTC.

The chain uses TRBV7-9 and TRBJ1-2; D possibly corresponds to TRBD1 (6 bases). This CDR3 comprises 14 residues. Trimming cost V 5 bases and J 7 bases, with 17 bases left between them. CDR1 is SEHNR, CDR2 FQNEAQ, per germline (reference sequence). CDR3 DNA: TGTGCCAGCAGCACCGAAGCTACAGGGAGTGGCTACACCTTC. It is translated as CASSTEATGSGYTF.

V is TRBV20-1 and J is TRBJ2-3; 9 bases line up with TRBD2. V was clipped by 3 bases and J by 5 bases; unmatched bases: 6. CDR3 length: 14 amino acids. CDR1 and CDR2 from the germline V gene are DFQATT and SNEGSKA (reference sequence). As DNA, the CDR3 is TGCAGTGCTAGTGCTCTAGCGGGGAGAGATACGCAGTATTTT. This codes for CSASALAGRDTQYF.